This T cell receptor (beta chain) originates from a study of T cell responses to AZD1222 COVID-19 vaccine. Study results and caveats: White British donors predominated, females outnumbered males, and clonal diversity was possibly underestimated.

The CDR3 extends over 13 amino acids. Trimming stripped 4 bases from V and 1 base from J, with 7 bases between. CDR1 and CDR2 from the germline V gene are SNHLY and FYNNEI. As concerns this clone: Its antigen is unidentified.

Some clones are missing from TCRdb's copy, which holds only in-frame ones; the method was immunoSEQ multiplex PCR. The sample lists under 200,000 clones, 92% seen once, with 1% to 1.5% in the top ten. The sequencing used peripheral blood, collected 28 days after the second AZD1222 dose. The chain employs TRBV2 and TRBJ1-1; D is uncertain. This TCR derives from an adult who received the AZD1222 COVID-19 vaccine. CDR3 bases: TGTGCCAGCAGTGCCGGGGAGAACACTGAAGCTTTCTTT. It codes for CASSAGENTEAFF.